This T cell receptor beta chain was obtained from a study of shared clonotypes between healthy human individuals. Generated by immunoSEQ multiplex PCR, the TCRdb table keeps only in-frame clones and is missing some. The sample has a few million clones; approximately 93% are singletons. This clone appeared once. CDR3 length: 14 amino acids. Germline CDR1 and CDR2: ENHRY and SYGVKD. The trim removed 0 bases at V and 6 bases at J, leaving 4 bases unmatched. The sequenced sample was naive CD4+ T cells from PBMCs. The subset here: CD45RA+ positively selected. This TCR came from a man aged 18 to 29 in good health. Some clones in this sample may be carry-over from other donors' samples. The V call is TRBV10-3, the J call TRBJ2-7; TRBD2 aligns across 8 bases. CDR3 region: CAISESGTSPEQYF. The CDR3 bases are TGTGCCATCAGTGAGTCCGGGACTAGTCCCGAGCAGTACTTC.